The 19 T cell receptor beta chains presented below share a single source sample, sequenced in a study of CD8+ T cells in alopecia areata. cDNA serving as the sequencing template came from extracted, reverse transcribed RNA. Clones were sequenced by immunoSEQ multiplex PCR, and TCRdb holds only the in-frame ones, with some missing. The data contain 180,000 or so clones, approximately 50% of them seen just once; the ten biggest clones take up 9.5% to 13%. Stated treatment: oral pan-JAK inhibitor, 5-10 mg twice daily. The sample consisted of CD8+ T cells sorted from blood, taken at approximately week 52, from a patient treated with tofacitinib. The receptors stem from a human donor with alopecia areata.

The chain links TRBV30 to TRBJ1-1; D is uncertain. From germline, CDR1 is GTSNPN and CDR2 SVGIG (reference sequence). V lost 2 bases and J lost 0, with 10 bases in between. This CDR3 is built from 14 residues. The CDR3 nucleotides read TGTGCCTGGAGTAAGGGAAGTATGAACACTGAAGCTTTCTTT. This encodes CAWSKGSMNTEAFF. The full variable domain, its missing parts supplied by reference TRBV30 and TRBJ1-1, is SQTIHQWPATLVQPVGSPLSLECTVEGTSNPNLYWYRQAAGRGLQLLFYSVGIGQISSEVPQNLSASRPQDRQFILSSKKLLLSDSGFYLCAWSKGSMNTEAFFGQGTRLTVV.

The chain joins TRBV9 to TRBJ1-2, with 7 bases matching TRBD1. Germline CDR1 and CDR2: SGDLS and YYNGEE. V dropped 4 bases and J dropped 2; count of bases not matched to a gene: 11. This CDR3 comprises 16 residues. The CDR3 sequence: CASSSRERGQNYGYTF. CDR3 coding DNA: TGTGCCAGCAGCTCCCGCGAAAGGGGGCAAAACTATGGCTACACCTTC. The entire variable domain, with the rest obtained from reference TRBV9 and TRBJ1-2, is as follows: DSGVTQTPKHLITATGQRVTLRCSPRSGDLSVYWYQQSLDQGLQFLIQYYNGEERAKGNILERFSAQQFPDLHSELNLSSLELGDSALYFCASSSRERGQNYGYTFGSGTRLTVV.

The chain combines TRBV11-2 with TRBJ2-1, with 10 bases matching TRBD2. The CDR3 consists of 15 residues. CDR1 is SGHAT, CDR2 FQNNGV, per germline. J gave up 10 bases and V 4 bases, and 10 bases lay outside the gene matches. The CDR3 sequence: CASSYLPAGGLEQFF. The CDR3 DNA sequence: TGTGCCAGCAGCTATCTACCAGCGGGGGGGCTGGAGCAGTTCTTC.

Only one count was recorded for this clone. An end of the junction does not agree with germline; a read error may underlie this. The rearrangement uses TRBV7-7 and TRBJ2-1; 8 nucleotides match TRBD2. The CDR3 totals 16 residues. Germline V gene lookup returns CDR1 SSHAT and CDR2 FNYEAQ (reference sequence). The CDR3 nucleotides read TGTGCTAGCAGCTTAGGTCCGCGGGGGGATCTTCATGAGCAGTTCTTC. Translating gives CASSLGPRGDLHEQFF.

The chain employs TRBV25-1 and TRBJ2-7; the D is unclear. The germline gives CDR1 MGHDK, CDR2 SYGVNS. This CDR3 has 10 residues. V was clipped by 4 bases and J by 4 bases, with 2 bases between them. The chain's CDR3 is CASSGYEQYF. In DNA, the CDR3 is TGTGCCAGCAGTGGTTACGAGCAGTACTTC.

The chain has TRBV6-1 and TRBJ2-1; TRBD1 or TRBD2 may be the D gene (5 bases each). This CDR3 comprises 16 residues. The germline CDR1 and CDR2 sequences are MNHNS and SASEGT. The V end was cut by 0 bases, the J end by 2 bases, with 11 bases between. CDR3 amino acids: CASSEASEGTYNEQFF. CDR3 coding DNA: TGTGCCAGCAGTGAAGCGAGTGAGGGGACCTACAATGAGCAGTTCTTC.

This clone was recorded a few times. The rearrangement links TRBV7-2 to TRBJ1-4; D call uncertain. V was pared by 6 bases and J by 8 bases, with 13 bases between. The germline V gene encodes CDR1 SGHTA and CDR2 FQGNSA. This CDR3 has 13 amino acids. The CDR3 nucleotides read TGTGCCAGCAGTCGGACCCCCACCGAAAAACTGTTTTTT. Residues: CASSRTPTEKLFF.

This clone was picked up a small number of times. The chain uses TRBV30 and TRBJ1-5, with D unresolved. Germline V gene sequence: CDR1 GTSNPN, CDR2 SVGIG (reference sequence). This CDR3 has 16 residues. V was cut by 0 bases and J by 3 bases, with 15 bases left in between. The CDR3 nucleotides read TGTGCCTGGAGTGTACCCCGGACTTTCCCCAATCAGCCCCAGCATTTT. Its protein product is CAWSVPRTFPNQPQHF.

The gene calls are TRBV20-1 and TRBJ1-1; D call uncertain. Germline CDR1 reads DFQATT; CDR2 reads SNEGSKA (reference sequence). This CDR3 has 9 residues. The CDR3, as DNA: TGCAGCCTCCAGGAGGATGCTTTCTTT. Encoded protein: CSLQEDAFF.

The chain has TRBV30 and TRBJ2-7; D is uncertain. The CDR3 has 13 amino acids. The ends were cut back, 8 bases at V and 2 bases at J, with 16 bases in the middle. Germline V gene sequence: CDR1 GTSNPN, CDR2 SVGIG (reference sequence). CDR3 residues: CARTDQQTYEQYF. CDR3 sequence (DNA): TGTGCCCGCACCGATCAACAGACCTACGAGCAGTACTTC.

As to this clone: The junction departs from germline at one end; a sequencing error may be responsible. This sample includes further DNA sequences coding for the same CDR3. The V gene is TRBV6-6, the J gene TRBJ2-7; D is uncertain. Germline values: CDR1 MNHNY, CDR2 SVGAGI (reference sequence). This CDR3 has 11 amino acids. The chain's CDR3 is CASSYSHEQYF. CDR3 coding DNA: TGTGCCAGCAGTTACTCCCACGAGCAGTACTTC.

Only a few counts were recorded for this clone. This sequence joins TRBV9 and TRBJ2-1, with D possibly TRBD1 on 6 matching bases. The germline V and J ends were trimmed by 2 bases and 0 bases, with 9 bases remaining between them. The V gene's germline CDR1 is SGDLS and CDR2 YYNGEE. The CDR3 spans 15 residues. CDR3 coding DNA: TGTGCCAGCAGCGTCAGGGGCTTCTCCTACAATGAGCAGTTCTTC. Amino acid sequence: CASSVRGFSYNEQFF.

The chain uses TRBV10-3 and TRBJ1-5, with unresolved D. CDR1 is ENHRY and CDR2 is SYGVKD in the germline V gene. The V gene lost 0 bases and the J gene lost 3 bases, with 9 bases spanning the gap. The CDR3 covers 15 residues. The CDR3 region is CAISESVSVNQPQHF. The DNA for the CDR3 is TGTGCCATCAGTGAGTCTGTTTCGGTCAATCAGCCCCAGCATTTT.

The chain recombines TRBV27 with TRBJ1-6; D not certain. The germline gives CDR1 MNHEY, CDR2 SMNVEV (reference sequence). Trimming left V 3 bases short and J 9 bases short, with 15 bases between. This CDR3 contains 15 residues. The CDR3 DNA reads TGTGCCAGCAGTTTTATGGAGGGTTGGGGTTCACCCCTCCACTTT. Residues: CASSFMEGWGSPLHF.

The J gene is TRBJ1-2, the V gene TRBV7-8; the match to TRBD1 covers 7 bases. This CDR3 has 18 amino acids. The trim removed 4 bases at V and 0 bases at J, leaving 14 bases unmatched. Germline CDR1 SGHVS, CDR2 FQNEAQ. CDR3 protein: CASSSRFIGDSSNYGYTF. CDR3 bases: TGTGCCAGCAGCTCACGATTTATTGGGGACAGCTCTAACTATGGCTACACCTTC.

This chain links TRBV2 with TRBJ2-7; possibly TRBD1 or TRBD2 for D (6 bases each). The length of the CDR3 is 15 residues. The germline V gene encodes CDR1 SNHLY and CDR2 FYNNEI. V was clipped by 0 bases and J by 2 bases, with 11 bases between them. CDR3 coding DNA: TGTGCCAGCAGTGAAGCACCGGGGGCCACCTACGAGCAGTACTTC. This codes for CASSEAPGATYEQYF.

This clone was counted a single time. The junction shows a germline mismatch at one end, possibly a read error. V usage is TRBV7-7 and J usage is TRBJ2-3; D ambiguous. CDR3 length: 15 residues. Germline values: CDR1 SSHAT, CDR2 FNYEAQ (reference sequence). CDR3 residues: CASSPLEGPTDTQYF. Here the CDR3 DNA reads TGTGCTAGCAGCCCCCTGGAAGGGCCCACAGATACGCAGTATTTT.

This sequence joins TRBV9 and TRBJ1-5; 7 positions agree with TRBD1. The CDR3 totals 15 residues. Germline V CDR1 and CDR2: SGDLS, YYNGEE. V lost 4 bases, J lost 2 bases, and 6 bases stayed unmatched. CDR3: CASSRAGQGNQPQHF. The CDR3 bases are TGTGCCAGCAGCCGAGCCGGACAGGGCAATCAGCCCCAGCATTTT.

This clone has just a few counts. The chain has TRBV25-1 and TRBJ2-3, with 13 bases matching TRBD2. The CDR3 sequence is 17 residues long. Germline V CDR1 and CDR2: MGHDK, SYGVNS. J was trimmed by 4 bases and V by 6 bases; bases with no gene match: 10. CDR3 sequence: CASSRLGTSGDADTQYF. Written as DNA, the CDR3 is TGTGCCAGCAGCCGACTCGGGACTAGCGGGGATGCAGATACGCAGTATTTT.